Presented here are 20 T cell receptor beta chains from one specimen sequenced in a study of T cell responses to AZD1222 COVID-19 vaccine. TCRdb keeps only in-frame clones here, not all; method: immunoSEQ multiplex PCR. The sample carries 70,000 to 85,000 clones, around 82% recorded once. This specimen was peripheral blood, taken 28 days after the second AZD1222 dose. Receptors originate from an adult who received the AZD1222 COVID-19 vaccine.

The V gene is TRBV4-1, the J gene TRBJ2-3, with 10 bases identical to TRBD2. J was trimmed by 2 bases and V by 7 bases; bases with no gene match: 9. The CDR3 is made up of 16 amino acids. CDR1 is MGHRA, CDR2 YSYEKL, per germline. CDR3: CASKSLAGGLTDTQYF. The DNA for the CDR3 is TGCGCCAGCAAATCTTTAGCGGGAGGACTCACAGATACGCAGTATTTT.

This sequence joins TRBV30 and TRBJ1-2, with D uncertain. The CDR3 length is 11 residues. The V end lost 4 bases, the J end lost 3 bases, and 6 bases lay between the germline ends. The germline gives CDR1 GTSNPN, CDR2 SVGIG (reference sequence). CDR3 sequence (DNA): TGTGCCTGGATGCGGGACTATGGCTACACCTTC. Translating it yields CAWMRDYGYTF.

The chain carries TRBV27 and TRBJ2-4, with D possibly TRBD2 on 7 matching bases. V lost 6 bases and J 4 bases, leaving 16 bases between the germline ends. The CDR3 loop spans 15 amino acids. Germline V lookup: CDR1 MNHEY, CDR2 SMNVEV (reference sequence). The CDR3: CASRGWEGTKNIQYF. DNA for the CDR3: TGTGCCAGCAGGGGTTGGGAGGGGACAAAAAACATTCAGTACTTC.

The V call is TRBV2, the J call TRBJ2-2, with D possibly being TRBD1 (5 bases). Trimming took off 7 bases at V and 2 bases at J, with 14 bases between the two ends. The germline V gene has CDR1 SNHLY and CDR2 FYNNEI. CDR3 length: 15 residues. CDR3 sequence (DNA): TGTGCCAGCACCTTACAGGAGTTTAACACCGGGGAGCTGTTTTTT. Translated, it gives CASTLQEFNTGELFF.

The chain recombines TRBV7-2 with TRBJ2-7; TRBD2 aligns across 7 bases. CDR1 is SGHTA and CDR2 is FQGNSA in the germline V gene. This CDR3 comprises 16 residues. Trimming cost V 3 bases and J 0 bases; bases outside gene matches: 8. DNA for the CDR3: TGTGCCAGCAGCTTGGGGGGGGAGGTAGCCTCCTACGAGCAGTACTTC. Its translation is CASSLGGEVASYEQYF.

CDR3 nucleotide sequence: TGTGCCAGCAGCTTCAGGGGGCAGACAGGTCAGCCCCAGCATTTT. It translates to CASSFRGQTGQPQHF. V and J are TRBV5-6 and TRBJ1-5, with 8 bases fitting TRBD1. This CDR3 comprises 15 residues. Unmatched junction bases numbered 7, after V lost 2 bases and J lost 6 bases. CDR1 is SGHDT and CDR2 is YYEEEE in the germline V gene.

The chain has TRBV20-1 and TRBJ1-5; the match to TRBD1 covers 10 bases. V was clipped by 3 bases and J by 5 bases; unmatched bases: 7. The CDR3 extends over 15 amino acids. CDR1 and CDR2 from the germline V gene are DFQATT and SNEGSKA (reference sequence). CDR3 sequence reads: CSASGVGQGYQPQHF. The CDR3 DNA follows: TGCAGTGCTAGTGGGGTGGGACAGGGGTATCAGCCCCAGCATTTT.

The chain couples TRBV10-3 to TRBJ2-1; 9 bases line up with TRBD1. The CDR3 sequence is 17 residues long. Germline V gene sequence: CDR1 ENHRY, CDR2 SYGVKD. Trimming removed 5 bases from V and 2 bases from J; junction bases left unmatched: 10. The CDR3: CAISKGTGGSPYNEQFF. The CDR3 DNA reads TGTGCCATCAGTAAAGGAACAGGGGGCTCCCCCTACAATGAGCAGTTCTTC.

The V and J genes are TRBV5-4 and TRBJ2-5; D possibly uses TRBD1 or TRBD2 (5 bases each). The CDR3 runs 14 residues. Germline V gene data show CDR1 as SGHNT and CDR2 as YYREEE (reference sequence). Trimming stripped 0 bases from V and 4 bases from J, with 10 bases between. The CDR3 region is CASSLVSGRETQYF. The CDR3 region has the DNA TGTGCCAGCAGCTTGGTTTCAGGGAGAGAGACCCAGTACTTC.

The V gene is TRBV7-9, the J gene TRBJ2-1, with 8 nucleotides matching TRBD2. From germline, CDR1 is SEHNR and CDR2 FQNEAQ (reference sequence). Losses at the gene ends were 1 base for V and 6 bases for J; bases not matched to a gene: 5. The CDR3 extends over 15 amino acids. The CDR3 nucleotides are TGTGCCAGCAGCTTAGGGGCGGGAGGCCCCAATGAGCAGTTCTTC. Its protein product is CASSLGAGGPNEQFF.

The chain has TRBV18 and TRBJ1-5; D perhaps matches TRBD1 (6 bases). V was trimmed by 3 bases and J by 3 bases, leaving 12 bases between them. The CDR3 contains 15 residues. CDR1 KGHSH and CDR2 LQKENI come from the germline V gene. In DNA form, the CDR3 reads TGTGCCAGCTCACCGTCGGGGGGCACCAATCAGCCCCAGCATTTT. Amino acids: CASSPSGGTNQPQHF. Supplemented by reference TRBV18 and TRBJ1-5, the full variable domain reads NAGVMQNPRHLVRRRGQEARLRCSPMKGHSHVYWYRQLPEEGLKFMVYLQKENIIDESGMPKERFSAEFPKEGPSILRIQQVVRGDSAAYFCASSPSGGTNQPQHFGDGTRLSIL.

This rearrangement joins TRBV3-1 (or the pseudogene TRBV3-2) to TRBJ2-3, with 9 bases aligning to TRBD1. This CDR3 has 18 residues. Per the germline V gene, CDR1 is LGHDT and CDR2 is YNNKEL (reference sequence). V lost 0 bases to trimming and J lost 3 bases; unmatched junction nucleotides: 10. In DNA, the CDR3 is TGTGCCAGCAGCCAAGACTGGAAACAGGGGGCTGGGACAGATACGCAGTATTTT. Protein: CASSQDWKQGAGTDTQYF.

The sample holds one count of this clone. This chain joins TRBV11-3 and TRBJ2-6; no clear D gene. CDR1 SGHNT and CDR2 YENEEA come from the germline V gene. Trimming removed 5 bases at V and 0 bases at J, with 8 bases between. This CDR3 is 15 amino acids long. CDR3 in DNA: TGTGCCAGCAGCCCAGGTCCCTCTGGGGCCAACGTCCTGACTTTC. Translated: CASSPGPSGANVLTF.

V gene TRBV5-1 combines with J gene TRBJ1-1; D gene uncertain. Germline CDR1 is SGHRS and CDR2 is YFSETQ. The CDR3 is made up of 16 amino acids. Trimming pared 4 bases from V and 0 bases from J, leaving 16 bases between. The CDR3 loop is CASSTYTGRMNTEAFF. In nucleotides, the CDR3 is TGCGCCAGCAGCACATACACGGGGAGGATGAACACTGAAGCTTTCTTT. Together with reference TRBV5-1 and TRBJ1-1, the CDR3 gives the full variable domain: KAGVTQTPRYLIKTRGQQVTLSCSPISGHRSVSWYQQTPGQGLQFLFEYFSETQRNKGNFPGRFSGRQFSNSRSEMNVSTLELGDSALYLCASSTYTGRMNTEAFFGQGTRLTVV.

This clone was counted only a few times. This chain links TRBV4-1 with TRBJ1-6, with no clear D. V dropped 3 bases and J dropped 4 bases, with 1 base sitting between them. The CDR3 contains 12 residues. Germline CDR1 and CDR2: MGHRA and YSYEKL. This chain's CDR3 is CASSHYNSPLHF. CDR3 DNA sequence: TGCGCCAGCAGCCATTATAATTCACCCCTCCACTTT.

The chain employs TRBV12-5 and TRBJ2-3, with 9 bases lining up with TRBD2. Trimming at V came to 7 bases and at J to 0 bases, leaving 8 bases not matched to a gene. Germline assignment: CDR1 LGHNT and CDR2 FRNRAP. This CDR3 contains 16 residues. As DNA, the CDR3 is TGTGCTAGTGCCTTGACTAGCGGCCCTAGCACAGATACGCAGTATTTT. Protein sequence: CASALTSGPSTDTQYF.

This clone was observed a handful of times. V gene TRBV6-5 combines with J gene TRBJ1-1; TRBD1 agrees at 8 bases. CDR1 and CDR2 from the germline V gene are MNHEY and SVGAGI. V was pared by 0 bases and J by 4 bases, with 7 bases of the junction left unmatched. The CDR3 runs to 16 residues. CDR3 amino acids: CASSYSGLTGGTEAFF. CDR3 sequence (DNA): TGTGCCAGCAGTTACTCGGGACTTACAGGGGGCACTGAAGCTTTCTTT.

The chain links TRBV16 to TRBJ2-2; D is unclear. Trimming left V 0 bases short and J 2 bases short, with 7 bases between. The CDR3 sequence is 15 residues long. Looked up from germline, CDR1 is KGHSY and CDR2 is FQNENV. CDR3 residues: CASSQSPDNTGELFF. In DNA form, the CDR3 reads TGTGCCAGCAGCCAATCCCCAGATAACACCGGGGAGCTGTTTTTT.

The DNA for the CDR3 is TGTGCCAGCAGTGAGGGGGGGGCTGGCTACACCTTC. Its protein is CASSEGGAGYTF. The chain carries TRBV25-1 and TRBJ1-2; tentative D call: TRBD1 (6 bases). Germline assignment: CDR1 MGHDK and CDR2 SYGVNS. Between the trimmed V and J ends, which lost 3 bases and 7 bases, there was a span of 9 bases. The CDR3 is made up of 12 amino acids.

This clone appeared once. CDR3 DNA sequence: TGCGCCAGCAGCCCGACTAGCGGGGTCACCGGGGAGCTGTTTTTT. It codes for CASSPTSGVTGELFF. The chain links TRBV5-1 to TRBJ2-2; 11 positions agree with TRBD2. Germline CDR1 and CDR2: SGHRS and YFSETQ. The V gene end was trimmed by 4 bases and the J gene end by 4 bases; junction bases not matched to a gene: 3. The CDR3 is made up of 15 amino acids.